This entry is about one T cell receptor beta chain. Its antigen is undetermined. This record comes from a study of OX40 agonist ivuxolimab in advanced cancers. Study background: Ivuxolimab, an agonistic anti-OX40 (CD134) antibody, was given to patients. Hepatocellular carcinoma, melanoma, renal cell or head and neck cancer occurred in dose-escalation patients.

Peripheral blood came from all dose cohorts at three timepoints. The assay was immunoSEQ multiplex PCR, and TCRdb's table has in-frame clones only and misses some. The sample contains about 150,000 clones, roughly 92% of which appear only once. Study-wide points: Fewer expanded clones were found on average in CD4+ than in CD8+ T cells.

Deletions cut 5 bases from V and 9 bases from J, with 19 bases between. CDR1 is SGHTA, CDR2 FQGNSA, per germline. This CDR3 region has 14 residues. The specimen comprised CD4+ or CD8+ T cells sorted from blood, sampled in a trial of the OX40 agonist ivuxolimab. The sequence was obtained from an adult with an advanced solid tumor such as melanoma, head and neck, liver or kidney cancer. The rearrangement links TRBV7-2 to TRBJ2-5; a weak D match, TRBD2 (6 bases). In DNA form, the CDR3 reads TGTGCCAGCAGCATAAACATCGTGGGGGGACCCCAGTACTTC. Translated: CASSINIVGGPQYF.